Presented here are 25 T cell receptor beta chains from one specimen sequenced in a study of blood T cell repertoires in COVID-19. Using immunoSEQ multiplex PCR, the repertoire was profiled, and TCRdb retains in-frame clones only, with some absent. The sample contains roughly 100,000 clones, about nine tenths of which appear only once. Source material: peripheral blood. These receptor sequences come from a woman aged 45 to 65 in a cohort sampled during active COVID-19.

This chain joins TRBV10-3 and TRBJ2-2, with 8 bases that match TRBD1. CDR1 is ENHRY and CDR2 is SYGVKD in the germline V gene. J gave up 3 bases and V 7 bases, and 7 bases lay outside the gene matches. This CDR3 has 15 amino acids. This CDR3 reads CAINQGAQYTGELFF. CDR3 DNA: TGTGCCATCAATCAGGGGGCTCAGTACACCGGGGAGCTGTTTTTT.

The gene calls are TRBV7-2 and TRBJ1-6; D call uncertain. The V and J ends lost 2 bases and 7 bases respectively, with 12 bases between them. The CDR3 covers 15 residues. Per germline, CDR1 SGHTA and CDR2 FQGNSA. The CDR3 here is CASSLQSGGNSPLHF. CDR3 DNA: TGTGCCAGCAGCTTACAGTCAGGTGGCAATTCACCCCTCCACTTT.

The chain is built from TRBV12-3 or TRBV12-4 and TRBJ1-1; weak D call: TRBD1 (5 bases). Trimming left V 2 bases short and J 3 bases short, with 7 bases between. This CDR3 region has 13 residues. CDR3 sequence: CASSLKGYTEAFF. The CDR3 DNA reads as TGTGCCAGCAGTTTAAAGGGGTACACTGAAGCTTTCTTT.

The gene calls are TRBV4-2 and TRBJ1-2; D remains ambiguous. Between the trimmed V and J ends, which lost 1 base and 0 bases, there was a span of 18 bases. The CDR3 runs 18 residues. Germline loops: CDR1 LGHNA, CDR2 YNFKEQ. Here the CDR3 reads CASSQGGGTTPANYGYTF. The CDR3 DNA reads TGTGCCAGCAGCCAAGGGGGAGGTACCACTCCAGCTAACTATGGCTACACCTTC.

This chain connects TRBV29-1 to TRBJ1-2; D unresolved. CDR1 is SQVTM, CDR2 ANQGSEA, per germline. Trimming cost V 4 bases and J 3 bases, with 12 bases left between them. The CDR3 runs 13 residues. CDR3 DNA: TGCAGCGTTGTTGGCGGAGCCTACTATGGCTACACCTTC. Residues: CSVVGGAYYGYTF.

The gene calls are TRBV11-2 and TRBJ2-5, with D perhaps matching TRBD1 (7 bases). There are 17 residues in the CDR3. Per germline, CDR1 SGHAT and CDR2 FQNNGV. V dropped 2 bases and J dropped 4 bases, with 20 bases sitting between them. Here the CDR3 DNA reads TGTGCCAGCAGCTTACCACGGCGAGGGGGGACAGCAGAGACCCAGTACTTC. Its translation is CASSLPRRGGTAETQYF. The full variable domain, its missing parts supplied by reference TRBV11-2 and TRBJ2-5, is EAGVAQSPRYKIIEKRQSVAFWCNPISGHATLYWYQQILGQGPKLLIQFQNNGVVDDSQLPKDRFSAERLKGVDSTLKIQPAKLEDSAVYLCASSLPRRGGTAETQYFGPGTRLLVL.

This chain links TRBV4-1 with TRBJ1-2; maybe TRBD1 (5 bases). V lost 4 bases and J lost 7, with 16 bases in between. CDR1 is MGHRA, CDR2 YSYEKL, per germline. The CDR3 runs 14 residues. The CDR3, as DNA: TGCGCCAGCAGCCTCGGGGGTGGCTTCATTGGCTACACCTTC. This encodes CASSLGGGFIGYTF.

The rearrangement links TRBV18 to TRBJ1-1; D uncertain. The CDR3 has 12 amino acids. Germline V lookup: CDR1 KGHSH, CDR2 LQKENI. V lost 6 bases and J 8 bases, leaving 13 bases between the germline ends. CDR3 sequence: CASSEDGGEAFF. CDR3 DNA: TGTGCCAGCTCCGAGGACGGCGGGGAAGCTTTCTTT. The complete variable domain, with remaining parts taken from reference TRBV18 and TRBJ1-1, reads NAGVMQNPRHLVRRRGQEARLRCSPMKGHSHVYWYRQLPEEGLKFMVYLQKENIIDESGMPKERFSAEFPKEGPSILRIQQVVRGDSAAYFCASSEDGGEAFFGQGTRLTVV.

The chain couples TRBV6-5 to TRBJ1-5, with D possibly TRBD1 on 6 matching bases. Per the germline V gene, CDR1 is MNHEY and CDR2 is SVGAGI. V dropped 5 bases and J dropped 4 bases, with 12 bases sitting between them. The length of the CDR3 is 14 residues. This CDR3 reads CASSPQGSNQPQHF. The CDR3, as DNA: TGTGCCAGCAGTCCACAGGGCTCTAATCAGCCCCAGCATTTT.

This chain connects TRBV29-1 to TRBJ2-2; D is uncertain. The CDR3 is made up of 11 amino acids. The germline gives CDR1 SQVTM, CDR2 ANQGSEA. The V gene lost 7 bases and the J gene lost 1 base, with 4 bases spanning the gap. CDR3 loop: CSAQNTGELFF. CDR3 sequence (DNA): TGCAGCGCGCAGAACACCGGGGAGCTGTTTTTT.

The count of this clone is one. The chain joins TRBV4-1 to TRBJ2-7; 11 nucleotides line up with TRBD2. V trimming: 3 bases; J trimming: 4 bases; junction bases outside the gene matches: 2. Per the germline V gene, CDR1 is MGHRA and CDR2 is YSYEKL. There are 14 residues in the CDR3. As DNA, the CDR3 is TGCGCCAGCAGCCATAGCGGGGGGGGATACGAGCAGTACTTC. Protein sequence: CASSHSGGGYEQYF.

The chain combines TRBV6-5 with TRBJ2-3; 11 bases fit TRBD2. Germline CDR1 is MNHEY and CDR2 is SVGAGI. The junction had 6 bases not matched to a gene; V was cut back by 6 bases and J by 4 bases. The CDR3 length is 15 residues. CDR3 coding DNA: TGTGCCAGCAGAAGACTAGCGGGGCCCTCAGATACGCAGTATTTT. Translating it yields CASRRLAGPSDTQYF.

This chain connects TRBV3-1 (or the pseudogene TRBV3-2) to TRBJ2-1; 7 bases align to TRBD1. The CDR3 consists of 14 residues. The V and J ends lost 3 bases and 5 bases, in that order; junction bases with no gene match: 4. CDR1 and CDR2 (germline): LGHDT, YNNKEL (reference sequence). The CDR3 DNA reads as TGTGCCAGCAGCCAGCCGGGGACAGACAATGAGCAGTTCTTC. It specifies CASSQPGTDNEQFF.

V gene TRBV19 combines with J gene TRBJ2-7; 9 bases align to TRBD1. Trimming took 0 bases from V and 3 from J; bases not matched to a gene: 6. Germline-derived CDR1 and CDR2 are LNHDA and SQIVND (reference sequence). CDR3 size: 16 residues. The CDR3 loop reads CASSIEEGTGFYEQYF. The CDR3 DNA reads as TGTGCCAGTAGTATAGAGGAGGGGACAGGGTTCTACGAGCAGTACTTC.

This clone appeared once. V gene TRBV5-4 combines with J gene TRBJ2-7, with D tentatively TRBD2 (6 bases). Trimming took off 1 base at V and 5 bases at J, with 13 bases between the two ends. The germline CDR1 and CDR2 sequences are SGHNT and YYREEE (reference sequence). The CDR3 is 14 amino acids. The CDR3 region has the DNA TGTGCCAGCAGCTTGAGAAGCGGGTCCCACGAGCAGTACTTC. It codes for CASSLRSGSHEQYF.

The V gene is TRBV5-1, the J gene TRBJ2-5, with D possibly TRBD1 on 6 matching bases. Germline V CDR1 and CDR2: SGHRS, YFSETQ. CDR3 length: 15 amino acids. Between the trimmed V and J ends, which lost 0 bases and 2 bases, there was a span of 11 bases. CDR3 residues: CASSLDRVGQETQYF. As DNA, the CDR3 is TGCGCCAGCAGCTTGGACAGGGTAGGACAAGAGACCCAGTACTTC.

The chain employs TRBV7-2 and TRBJ2-3; 7 bases line up with TRBD2. The CDR3 loop spans 14 amino acids. V gave up 2 bases and J gave up 1 base; unmatched junction bases: 0. Germline V gene lookup returns CDR1 SGHTA and CDR2 FQGNSA. The CDR3 protein is CASSLLAGTDTQYF. The CDR3 region has the DNA TGTGCCAGCAGCTTACTAGCGGGCACAGATACGCAGTATTTT.

The rearrangement uses TRBV10-3 and TRBJ2-2, with 11 bases fitting TRBD1. Per germline, CDR1 ENHRY and CDR2 SYGVKD. J gave up 3 bases and V 5 bases, and 2 bases lay outside the gene matches. CDR3 length: 15 amino acids. The CDR3 sequence is CAISPGQGDTGELFF. The DNA for the CDR3 is TGTGCCATCAGTCCGGGACAGGGGGACACCGGGGAGCTGTTTTTT.

This sequence joins TRBV5-4 and TRBJ2-5; D might be TRBD2 (6 bases). This CDR3 has 14 residues. The germline V gene encodes CDR1 SGHNT and CDR2 YYREEE (reference sequence). Trimming cost V 4 bases and J 5 bases, with 15 bases left between them. CDR3 amino acids: CASSGGNAGETQYF. DNA for the CDR3: TGTGCCAGCAGCGGAGGGAACGCGGGCGAGACCCAGTACTTC.

V is TRBV5-4 and J is TRBJ1-2; D unclear. The CDR3 has 13 residues. The germline CDR1 and CDR2 sequences are SGHNT and YYREEE (reference sequence). The V and J ends lost 2 bases and 7 bases respectively, with 12 bases between them. CDR3 sequence (DNA): TGTGCCAGCAGCTTAGCGGGGTACGGTGGCTACACCTTC. Its translation: CASSLAGYGGYTF.

V and J are TRBV5-5 and TRBJ1-2; D is unclear. Germline assignment: CDR1 SGHKS and CDR2 YYEKEE (reference sequence). The germline V and J ends were trimmed by 1 base and 5 bases, with 12 bases remaining between them. This CDR3 has 14 residues. CDR3 loop: CASSLSSTKYGYTF. DNA for the CDR3: TGTGCCAGCAGCTTGTCAAGTACAAAATATGGCTACACCTTC.

The genes are TRBV7-8 and TRBJ2-3; D is possibly TRBD2 (5 bases). CDR1 is SGHVS and CDR2 is FQNEAQ in the germline V gene. The CDR3 extends over 17 amino acids. V gave up 5 bases and J gave up 0 bases, with 18 bases separating them. CDR3 in amino acids: CASSPLIRELSTDTQYF. The CDR3 bases are TGTGCCAGCAGCCCTCTGATCCGGGAACTCAGCACAGATACGCAGTATTTT.

This chain links TRBV28 with TRBJ2-5; 9 nucleotides agree with TRBD2. Germline values: CDR1 MDHEN, CDR2 SYDVKM. CDR3 length: 15 residues. Trimming at V came to 5 bases and at J to 4 bases, leaving 8 bases not matched to a gene. The CDR3 DNA is TGTGCCAGCAGTAGTGGCGGGAGGGCCCGAGAGACCCAGTACTTC. Protein: CASSSGGRARETQYF. The whole variable domain, remainder taken from reference TRBV28 and TRBJ2-5, is DVKVTQSSRYLVKRTGEKVFLECVQDMDHENMFWYRQDPGLGLRLIYFSYDVKMKEKGDIPEGYSVSREKKERFSLILESASTNQTSMYLCASSSGGRARETQYFGPGTRLLVL.

This chain joins TRBV18 and TRBJ2-5, with D hard to call. V dropped 1 base and J dropped 2 bases, with 5 bases sitting between them. This CDR3 is 13 amino acids long. The germline V gene encodes CDR1 KGHSH and CDR2 LQKENI. The DNA for the CDR3 is TGTGCCAGCTCACCACGCCAGCAAGAGACCCAGTACTTC. Residues: CASSPRQQETQYF.

The gene calls are TRBV6-2 or TRBV6-3 and TRBJ2-7, with TRBD1 matching 7 bases. From germline, CDR1 is MNHEY and CDR2 SVGEGT. The CDR3 is made up of 12 amino acids. V shed 5 bases, J shed 3 bases, and the junction held 1 base outside the gene matches. CDR3 in amino acids: CASSRQGYEQYF. CDR3 in DNA: TGTGCCAGCAGTAGACAGGGCTACGAGCAGTACTTC.